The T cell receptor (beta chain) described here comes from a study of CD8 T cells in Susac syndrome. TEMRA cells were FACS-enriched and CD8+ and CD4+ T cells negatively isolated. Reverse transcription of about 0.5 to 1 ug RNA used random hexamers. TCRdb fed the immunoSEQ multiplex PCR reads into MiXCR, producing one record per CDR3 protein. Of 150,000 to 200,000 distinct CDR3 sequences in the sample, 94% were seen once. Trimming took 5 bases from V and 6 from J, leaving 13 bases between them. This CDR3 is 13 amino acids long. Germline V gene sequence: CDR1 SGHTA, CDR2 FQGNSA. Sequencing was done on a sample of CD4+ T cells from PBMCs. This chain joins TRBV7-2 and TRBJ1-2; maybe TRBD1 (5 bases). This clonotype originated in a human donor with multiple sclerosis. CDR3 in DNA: TGTGCCAGCAGCCCTAACAGGAGGGATGGCTACACCTTC. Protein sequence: CASSPNRRDGYTF.